Following are 7 T cell receptor beta chains from one sample sequenced in a study of T cells in Graves' hyperthyroidism and ophthalmopathy. Amplified TCR beta CDR3 regions came from RNA transcripts. With the HTBI primer set, the TCR CDR3 went through a first round of RT-PCR. TCRdb reprocessed the multiplex PCR reads with MiXCR, giving one entry per CDR3 protein. Altogether roughly 510,000 distinct CDR3 sequences are present, around 21% being singletons, with the ten largest covering about 30%. The material sequenced was blood. The source of these receptors is a man younger than 35 with Graves' hyperthyroidism.

This clonotype occurred many times. This chain links TRBV12-5 with TRBJ1-5; D unclear. Germline loops: CDR1 LGHNT, CDR2 FRNRAP. The germline V and J ends were trimmed by 7 bases and 11 bases, with 18 bases remaining between them. This CDR3 has 13 residues. CDR3 nucleotides: TGTGCTAGTGCCAAGGACCCGGTCAAGTCCCAGCATTTT. Translating it yields CASAKDPVKSQHF. The full variable domain, in which reference TRBV12-5 and TRBJ1-5 provide the parts outside the CDR3, is DARVTQTPRHKVTEMGQEVTMRCQPILGHNTVFWYRQTMMQGLELLAYFRNRAPLDDSGMPKDRFSAEMPDATLATLKIQPSEPRDSAVYFCASAKDPVKSQHFGDGTRLSIL.

In its sample, this clonotype was seen many times. This chain joins TRBV6-1 and TRBJ1-5; the D gene is possibly TRBD1 (5 bases). V was cut by 6 bases and J by 6 bases, with 12 bases left in between. This CDR3 region has 13 residues. Germline V gives CDR1 MNHNS, CDR2 SASEGT. CDR3 sequence (DNA): TGTGCCAGCAGGAGCCTCGGGGGTCAGCCCCAGCATTTT. It is translated as CASRSLGGQPQHF.

This clonotype appeared many times. The V call is TRBV6-1, the J call TRBJ1-5; D remains unclear. Germline CDR1 and CDR2: MNHNS and SASEGT. The CDR3 has 14 amino acids. Trimming removed 6 bases at V and 2 bases at J, with 11 bases between. CDR3 loop: CASSPLDGNQPQHF. The CDR3 DNA follows: TGTGCCAGCAGCCCTTTGGATGGCAATCAGCCCCAGCATTTT.

Only a few counts were recorded for this clonotype. The rearrangement uses TRBV3-1 and TRBJ1-2; no reliable D call. The CDR3 contains 14 residues. The V end lost 4 bases, the J end lost 1 base, and 10 bases lay between the germline ends. CDR1 LGHDT and CDR2 YNNKEL come from the germline V gene (reference sequence). In nucleotides, the CDR3 is TGTGCCAGCAGCCCCGACGGCGTTAACTATGGCTACACCTTC. Protein: CASSPDGVNYGYTF.

In this sample, this clonotype turned up many times. The V and J genes are TRBV30 and TRBJ2-7, with D unclear. Germline assignment: CDR1 GTSNPN and CDR2 SVGIG (reference sequence). The length of the CDR3 is 13 residues. The V end lost 0 bases, the J end lost 2 bases, and 8 bases lay between the germline ends. For the CDR3, the DNA is TGTGCCTGGAGTGTACGACCGGCCTACGAGCAGTACTTC. This encodes CAWSVRPAYEQYF.

The genes are TRBV2 and TRBJ1-2; TRBD1 is a possible D gene (5 bases). Trimming took off 4 bases at V and 3 bases at J, with 15 bases between the two ends. CDR3 size: 15 residues. CDR1 is SNHLY and CDR2 is FYNNEI in the germline V gene. The CDR3: CASSGSQVGDYGYTF. In DNA form, the CDR3 reads TGTGCCAGCAGTGGCTCCCAGGTGGGGGACTATGGCTACACCTTC. Full variable domain (remainder filled in from reference TRBV2 and TRBJ1-2): EPEVTQTPSHQVTQMGQEVILRCVPISNHLYFYWYRQILGQKVEFLVSFYNNEISEKSEIFDDQFSVERPDGSNFTLKIRSTKLEDSAMYFCASSGSQVGDYGYTFGSGTRLTVV.

This clonotype was seen many times. The rearrangement joins TRBV7-9 to TRBJ2-4; D is unresolved. The V end was cut by 1 base, the J end by 3 bases, with 10 bases between. From germline, CDR1 is SEHNR and CDR2 FQNEAQ (reference sequence). The CDR3 consists of 15 residues. As DNA, the CDR3 is TGTGCCAGCAGCTTAGACTTAGCCGGCAAAAACATTCAGTACTTC. As protein: CASSLDLAGKNIQYF.